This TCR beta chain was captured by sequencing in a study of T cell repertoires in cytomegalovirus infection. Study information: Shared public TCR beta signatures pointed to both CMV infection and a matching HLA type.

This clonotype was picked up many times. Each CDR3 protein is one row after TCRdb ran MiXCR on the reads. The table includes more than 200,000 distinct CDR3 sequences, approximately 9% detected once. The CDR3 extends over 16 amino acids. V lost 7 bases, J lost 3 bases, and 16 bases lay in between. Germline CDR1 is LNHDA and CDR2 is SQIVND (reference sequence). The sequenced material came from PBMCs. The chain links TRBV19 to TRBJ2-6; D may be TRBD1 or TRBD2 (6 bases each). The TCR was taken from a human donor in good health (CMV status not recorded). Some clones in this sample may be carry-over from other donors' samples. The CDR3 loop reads CASKHGGTNGANVLTF. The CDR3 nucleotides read TGTGCCAGTAAGCACGGGGGCACTAATGGGGCCAACGTCCTGACTTTC.